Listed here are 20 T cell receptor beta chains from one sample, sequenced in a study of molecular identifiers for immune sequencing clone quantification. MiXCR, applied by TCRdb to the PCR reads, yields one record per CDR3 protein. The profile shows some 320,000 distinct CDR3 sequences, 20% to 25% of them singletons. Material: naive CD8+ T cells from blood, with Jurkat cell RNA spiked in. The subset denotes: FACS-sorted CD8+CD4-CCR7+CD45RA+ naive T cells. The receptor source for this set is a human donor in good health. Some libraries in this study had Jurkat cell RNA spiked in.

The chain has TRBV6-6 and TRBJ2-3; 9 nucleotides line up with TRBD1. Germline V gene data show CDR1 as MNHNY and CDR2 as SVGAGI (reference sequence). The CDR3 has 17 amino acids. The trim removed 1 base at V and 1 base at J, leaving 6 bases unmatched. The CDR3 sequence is CASSYLGTGMGTDTQYF. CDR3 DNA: TGTGCCAGCAGTTACTTGGGGACAGGGATGGGCACAGATACGCAGTATTTT.

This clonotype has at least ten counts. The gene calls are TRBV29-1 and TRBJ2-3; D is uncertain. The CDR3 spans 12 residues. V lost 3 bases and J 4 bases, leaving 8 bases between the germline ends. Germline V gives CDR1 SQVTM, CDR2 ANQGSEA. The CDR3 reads CSVERIADTQYF. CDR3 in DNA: TGCAGCGTTGAGAGAATAGCAGATACGCAGTATTTT.

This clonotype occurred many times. CDR3 residues: CASSEETVFYEQYF. In DNA, the CDR3 is TGTGCCAGCAGTGAAGAGACTGTATTCTACGAGCAGTACTTC. The genes are TRBV2 and TRBJ2-7; D call uncertain. CDR1 and CDR2 from the germline V gene are SNHLY and FYNNEI. V shed 1 base and J shed 3 bases, with 10 bases lying between them. The CDR3 sequence is 14 residues long.

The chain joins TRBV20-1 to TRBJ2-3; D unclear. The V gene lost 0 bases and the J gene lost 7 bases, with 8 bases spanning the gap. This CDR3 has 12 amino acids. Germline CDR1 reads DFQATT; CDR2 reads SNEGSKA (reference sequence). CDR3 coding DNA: TGCAGTGCTAGAGATGCACGGAATACGCAGTATTTT. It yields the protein CSARDARNTQYF.

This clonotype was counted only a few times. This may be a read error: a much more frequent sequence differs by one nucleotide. The chain's CDR3 is CSVVGEDYAYTF. The CDR3, as DNA: TGCAGCGTTGTAGGAGAAGACTATGCCTACACCTTC. The chain has TRBV29-1 and TRBJ1-2, with unresolved D. CDR3 length: 12 residues. Germline V gives CDR1 SQVTM, CDR2 ANQGSEA.

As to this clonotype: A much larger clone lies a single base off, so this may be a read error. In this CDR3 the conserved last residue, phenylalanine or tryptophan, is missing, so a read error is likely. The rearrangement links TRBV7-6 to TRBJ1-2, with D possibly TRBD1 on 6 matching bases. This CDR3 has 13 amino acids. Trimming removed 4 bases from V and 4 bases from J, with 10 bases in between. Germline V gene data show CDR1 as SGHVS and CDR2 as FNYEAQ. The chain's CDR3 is CASSSLTGYGYTL. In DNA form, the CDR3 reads TGTGCCAGCAGCTCTTTGACAGGCTATGGCTACACCCTC.

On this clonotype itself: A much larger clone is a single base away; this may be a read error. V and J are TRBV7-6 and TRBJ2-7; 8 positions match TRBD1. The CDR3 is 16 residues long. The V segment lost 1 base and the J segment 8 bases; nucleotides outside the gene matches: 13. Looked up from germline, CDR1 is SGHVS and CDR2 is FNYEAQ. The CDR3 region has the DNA TGTGCCAGCAGCTTAGGTCTGGAGACAGGGGTGGGCAAGCAGTACTTC. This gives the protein CASSLGLETGVGKQYF.

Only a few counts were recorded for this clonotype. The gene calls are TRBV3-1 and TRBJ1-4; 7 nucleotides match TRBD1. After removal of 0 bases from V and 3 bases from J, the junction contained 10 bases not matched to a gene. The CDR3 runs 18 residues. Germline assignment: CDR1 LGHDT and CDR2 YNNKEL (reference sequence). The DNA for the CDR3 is TGTGCCAGCAGCCAAGAACACGGACAGGATTGGGCTAATGAAAAACTGTTTTTT. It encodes CASSQEHGQDWANEKLFF.

The CDR3 reads CASSLWGGGNTIYF. DNA of the CDR3: TGTGCCAGCAGTTTATGGGGCGGTGGAAACACCATATATTTT. The chain uses TRBV12-3 or TRBV12-4 and TRBJ1-3, with D perhaps TRBD1 (5 bases). There are 14 residues in the CDR3. The V gene lost 2 bases and the J gene lost 3 bases, with 8 bases spanning the gap.

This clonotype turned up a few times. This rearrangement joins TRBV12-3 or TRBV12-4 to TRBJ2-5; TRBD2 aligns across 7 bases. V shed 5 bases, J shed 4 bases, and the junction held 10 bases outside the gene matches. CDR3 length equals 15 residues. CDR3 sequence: CASSLRGEAGETQYF. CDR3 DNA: TGTGCCAGCAGTCTCCGGGGGGAAGCGGGAGAGACCCAGTACTTC.

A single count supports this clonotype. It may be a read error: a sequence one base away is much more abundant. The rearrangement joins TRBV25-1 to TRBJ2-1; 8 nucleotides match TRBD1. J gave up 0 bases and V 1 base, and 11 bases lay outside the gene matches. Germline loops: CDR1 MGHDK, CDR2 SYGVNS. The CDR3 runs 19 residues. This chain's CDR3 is CASSEWGDRRPNSYNEQFF. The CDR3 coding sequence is TGTGCCAGCAGTGAATGGGGGGACAGGAGGCCGAACTCCTACAATGAGCAGTTCTTC.

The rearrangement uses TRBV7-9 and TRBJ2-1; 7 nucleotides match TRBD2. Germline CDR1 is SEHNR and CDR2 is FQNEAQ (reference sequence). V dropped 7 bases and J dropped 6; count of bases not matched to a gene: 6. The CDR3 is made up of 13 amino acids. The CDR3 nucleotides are TGTGCCAGCACCCGTGGGGAGGGCAATGAGCAGTTCTTC. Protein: CASTRGEGNEQFF.

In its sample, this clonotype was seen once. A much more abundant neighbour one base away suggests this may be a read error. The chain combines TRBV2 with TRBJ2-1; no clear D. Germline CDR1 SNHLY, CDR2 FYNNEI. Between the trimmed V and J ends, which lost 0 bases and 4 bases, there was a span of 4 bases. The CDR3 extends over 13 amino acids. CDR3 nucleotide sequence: TGTGCCAGCAGTGAAGCAAAGTACAATGAGCAGTTCTTC. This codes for CASSEAKYNEQFF.

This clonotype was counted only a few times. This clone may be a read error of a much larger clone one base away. The CDR3 spells CASSSGPGGSYGYTF. Here the CDR3 DNA reads TGTGCCAGCAGCTCGGGCCCGGGAGGGTCCTATGGCTACACCTTC. This chain connects TRBV5-6 to TRBJ1-2; no reliable D call. Germline values: CDR1 SGHDT, CDR2 YYEEEE. V was shortened by 3 bases and J by 4 bases, with 16 bases between the two germline ends. The CDR3 is made up of 15 amino acids.

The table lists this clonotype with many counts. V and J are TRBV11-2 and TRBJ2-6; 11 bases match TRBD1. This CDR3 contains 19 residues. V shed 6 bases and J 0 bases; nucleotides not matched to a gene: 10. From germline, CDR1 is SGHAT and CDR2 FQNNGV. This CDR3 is CASRPLSGTGGSGANVLTF. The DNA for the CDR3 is TGTGCCAGCAGACCATTGTCCGGGACAGGGGGCTCTGGGGCCAACGTCCTGACTTTC.

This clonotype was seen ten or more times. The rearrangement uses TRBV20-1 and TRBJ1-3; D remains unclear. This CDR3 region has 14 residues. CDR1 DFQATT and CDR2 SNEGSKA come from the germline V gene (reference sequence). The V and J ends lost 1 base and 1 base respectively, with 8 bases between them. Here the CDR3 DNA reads TGCAGTGCTAGAGGTGGAGTATCTGGAAACACCATATATTTT. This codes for CSARGGVSGNTIYF.

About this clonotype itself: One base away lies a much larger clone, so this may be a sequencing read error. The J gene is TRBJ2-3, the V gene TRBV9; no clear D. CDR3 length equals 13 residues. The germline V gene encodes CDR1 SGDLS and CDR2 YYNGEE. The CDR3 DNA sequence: TGTGCCAGCAGCGTATTCGCCCAAGATACGCGGTATTTT. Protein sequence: CASSVFAQDTRYF.

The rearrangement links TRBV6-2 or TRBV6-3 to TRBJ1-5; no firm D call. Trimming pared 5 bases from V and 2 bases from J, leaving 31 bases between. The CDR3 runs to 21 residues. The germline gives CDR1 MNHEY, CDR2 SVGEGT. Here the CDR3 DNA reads TGTGCCAGCAGTCACACATGGGAAGAGCCCCAAGGATTTTTTGGCAATCAGCCCCAGCATTTT. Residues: CASSHTWEEPQGFFGNQPQHF.

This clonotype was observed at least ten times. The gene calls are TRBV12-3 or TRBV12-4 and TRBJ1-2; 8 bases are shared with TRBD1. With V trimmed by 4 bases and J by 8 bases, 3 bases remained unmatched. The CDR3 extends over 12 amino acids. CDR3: CASSWTGYGYTF. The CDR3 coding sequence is TGTGCCAGCAGTTGGACAGGGTACGGCTACACCTTC.

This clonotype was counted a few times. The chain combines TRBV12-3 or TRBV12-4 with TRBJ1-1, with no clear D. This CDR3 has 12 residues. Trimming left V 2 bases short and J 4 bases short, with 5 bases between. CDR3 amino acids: CASSLPPTEAFF. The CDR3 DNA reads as TGTGCCAGCAGTTTACCCCCCACTGAAGCTTTCTTT.